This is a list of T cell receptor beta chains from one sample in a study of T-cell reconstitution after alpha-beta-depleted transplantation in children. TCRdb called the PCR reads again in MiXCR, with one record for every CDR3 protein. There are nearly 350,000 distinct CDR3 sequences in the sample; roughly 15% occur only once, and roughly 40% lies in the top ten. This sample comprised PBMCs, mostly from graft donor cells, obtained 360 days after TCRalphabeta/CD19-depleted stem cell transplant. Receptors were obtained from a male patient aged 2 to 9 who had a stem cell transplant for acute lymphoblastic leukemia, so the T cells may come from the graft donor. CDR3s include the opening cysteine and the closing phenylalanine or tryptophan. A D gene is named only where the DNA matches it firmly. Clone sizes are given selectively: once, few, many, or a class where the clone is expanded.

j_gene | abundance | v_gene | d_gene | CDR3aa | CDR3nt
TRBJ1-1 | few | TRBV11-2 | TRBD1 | CASSYRQGTPTEAFF | TGTGCCAGCAGCTATAGACAGGGGACCCCCACTGAAGCTTTCTTT
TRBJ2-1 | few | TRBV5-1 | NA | CASSLAGRRGDEQFF | TGCGCCAGCAGCTTGGCCGGGCGGAGGGGGGATGAGCAGTTCTTC
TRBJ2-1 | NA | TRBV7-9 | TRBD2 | CASSWGLADEQFF | TGTGCCAGTAGCTGGGGACTAGCGGATGAGCAGTTCTTC
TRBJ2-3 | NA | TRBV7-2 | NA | CASSLSSGLLTDTQYF | TGTGCCAGCAGCTTAAGCTCAGGGCTCCTCACAGATACGCAGTATTTT
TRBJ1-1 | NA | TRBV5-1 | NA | CASSLGGNIEAFF | TGCGCCAGCAGCTTGGGGGGTAACATTGAAGCTTTCTTT
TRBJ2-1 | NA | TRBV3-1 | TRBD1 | CASSQLAGQVPTEQFF | TGTGCCAGCAGCCAGCTTGCGGGACAGGTTCCTACGGAGCAGTTCTTC
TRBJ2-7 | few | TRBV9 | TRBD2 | CASSVDSGSSYEQYF | TGTGCCAGCAGCGTAGACAGCGGGAGCTCCTACGAGCAGTACTTC
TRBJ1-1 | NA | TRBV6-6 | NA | CASSLYCCTEAFF | TGTGCCAGCAGTCTCTATTGCTGCACTGAAGCTTTCTTT
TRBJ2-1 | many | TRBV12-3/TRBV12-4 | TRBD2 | CASLWGGRSYNEQFF | TGTGCCAGCCTCTGGGGGGGACGCTCCTACAATGAGCAGTTCTTC
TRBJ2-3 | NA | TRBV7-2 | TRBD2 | CASSLNLLAGEADTQYF | TGTGCCAGCAGCTTAAACCTACTAGCGGGAGAAGCGGATACGCAGTATTTT
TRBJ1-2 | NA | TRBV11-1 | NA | CASSLAGTLAHYGYTF | TGTGCCAGCAGCTTAGCGGGGACACTGGCTCATTATGGCTACACCTTC
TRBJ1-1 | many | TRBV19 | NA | CASSTSGAVNTEAFF | TGTGCCAGTAGTACCTCGGGGGCGGTGAACACTGAAGCTTTCTTT
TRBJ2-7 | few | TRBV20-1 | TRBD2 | CSARDLLAGGPYEQYF | TGCAGTGCTAGAGACCTACTAGCGGGAGGGCCTTACGAGCAGTACTTC
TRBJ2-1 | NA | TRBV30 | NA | CAWSGRDHTYEQFF | TGTGCCTGGAGCGGGAGAGACCATACTTATGAGCAGTTCTTC
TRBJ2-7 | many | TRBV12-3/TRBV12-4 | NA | CASSFSGFYEQYF | TGTGCCAGCAGTTTCTCGGGGTTCTACGAGCAGTACTTC
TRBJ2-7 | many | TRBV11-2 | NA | CASSPVPGEQYF | TGTGCCAGCAGCCCCGTTCCCGGCGAGCAGTACTTC
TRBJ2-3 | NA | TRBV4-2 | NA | CASSPEVLGTDTQYF | TGTGCCAGCAGCCCCGAAGTCCTCGGCACAGATACGCAGTATTTT
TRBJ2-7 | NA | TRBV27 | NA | CASSLLGAPKYEQYF | TGTGCCAGCAGTTTACTCGGGGCTCCAAAGTACGAGCAGTACTTC